Listed below are T cell receptor beta chains from one sample, sequenced in a study of technical replicates of blood from a few donors. Assay used: immunoSEQ multiplex PCR; TCRdb lists only in-frame clones, some missing. The sample lists 55,000 to 60,000 clones; about 94% were seen once. The specimen was PBMCs. Every receptor here comes from a human donor in good health. Some clones in this sample may be carry-over from other donors' samples. The CDR3 runs from the conserved cysteine through the conserved F or W. D genes are given only for firm matches. Rows may omit the clone size; those that give it use once, few, many or a size class.

V gene: TRBV7-6; J gene: TRBJ2-7; D gene: -; clone size: -; CDR3 DNA: TGTGCCAGCAAAAATCAGGGTGAATACGAGCAGTACTTC; CDR3 protein: CASKNQGEYEQYF
V gene: TRBV10-3; J gene: TRBJ1-2; D gene: TRBD1; clone size: -; CDR3 DNA: TGTGCCATCAGGATGACAGGGACTGGCTACACCTTC; CDR3 protein: CAIRMTGTGYTF
V gene: TRBV10-3; J gene: TRBJ2-1; D gene: TRBD2; clone size: -; CDR3 DNA: TGTGCCATCAGCCGGGGGGGCTACAATGAGCAGTTCTTC; CDR3 protein: CAISRGGYNEQFF
V gene: TRBV30; J gene: TRBJ1-3; D gene: -; clone size: -; CDR3 DNA: TGTGCCTGGCAGGGCGCTGGAAACACCATATATTTT; CDR3 protein: CAWQGAGNTIYF
V gene: TRBV30; J gene: TRBJ2-1; D gene: TRBD2; clone size: -; CDR3 DNA: TGTGCCTGGAGTAAGGCTAGCGGGGCCCCCTCTAACAATGAGCAGTTCTTC; CDR3 protein: CAWSKASGAPSNNEQFF
V gene: TRBV5-1; J gene: TRBJ1-6; D gene: -; clone size: -; CDR3 DNA: TGCGCCAGCGGTTTCGGGGGGTTAGAATCACCCCTCCACTTT; CDR3 protein: CASGFGGLESPLHF
V gene: TRBV18; J gene: TRBJ2-2; D gene: TRBD2; clone size: -; CDR3 DNA: TGTGCCAGCTCACCAACTAGCGGAAACACCGGGGAGCTGTTTTTT; CDR3 protein: CASSPTSGNTGELFF
V gene: TRBV15; J gene: TRBJ2-7; D gene: TRBD2; clone size: -; CDR3 DNA: TGTGCCACCAGCAGACAGACTAGCGGGAGTTACGAGCAGTACTTC; CDR3 protein: CATSRQTSGSYEQYF
V gene: TRBV6-5; J gene: TRBJ2-7; D gene: TRBD1; clone size: -; CDR3 DNA: TGTGCCAGCAAGGCCGACAGGGGATCCTACGAGCAGTACTTC; CDR3 protein: CASKADRGSYEQYF
V gene: TRBV7-2; J gene: TRBJ2-3; D gene: TRBD2; clone size: -; CDR3 DNA: TGTGCCAGCAGCTTAGGAAGGCTAGCGGGGGCAGATCATACGCAGTATTTT; CDR3 protein: CASSLGRLAGADHTQYF
V gene: TRBV5-6; J gene: TRBJ2-5; D gene: -; clone size: once; CDR3 DNA: TGTGCCAGCAGCCCGAGGCTGGTTGAGACCCAGTACTTC; CDR3 protein: CASSPRLVETQYF
V gene: TRBV5-6; J gene: TRBJ2-2; D gene: TRBD2; clone size: once; CDR3 DNA: TGTGCCAGCAGCTTGGGGCTAGCGGGAGGGCCGCCCACCGGGGAGCTGTTTTTT; CDR3 protein: CASSLGLAGGPPTGELFF
V gene: TRBV5-3; J gene: TRBJ1-1; D gene: -; clone size: -; CDR3 DNA: TGTGCCAGAAGCTCAACAGGGCTCGAGAACACTGAAGCTTTCTTT; CDR3 protein: CARSSTGLENTEAFF
V gene: TRBV13; J gene: TRBJ2-1; D gene: TRBD2; clone size: -; CDR3 DNA: TGTGCCAGCAGCTCCCTGGGCGGGGGGTGGAATGAGCAGTTCTTC; CDR3 protein: CASSSLGGGWNEQFF
V gene: TRBV5-1; J gene: TRBJ2-7; D gene: -; clone size: -; CDR3 DNA: TGCGCCAGCAGCACCTCTGCGGGTCTATCCTACGAGCAGTACTTC; CDR3 protein: CASSTSAGLSYEQYF
V gene: TRBV7-2; J gene: TRBJ1-3; D gene: TRBD1; clone size: -; CDR3 DNA: TGTGCCAGCAGCATCACAGGGGGGAAAGGAAACACCATATATTTT; CDR3 protein: CASSITGGKGNTIYF
V gene: TRBV9; J gene: TRBJ2-5; D gene: TRBD2; clone size: -; CDR3 DNA: TGTGCCAGCAGCCGGACTAGCGGGAGTCGAGAGACCCAGTACTTC; CDR3 protein: CASSRTSGSRETQYF
V gene: TRBV9; J gene: TRBJ2-3; D gene: TRBD2; clone size: -; CDR3 DNA: TGTGCCAGCAGCGTGATAGCGGGAAACACAGATACGCAGTATTTT; CDR3 protein: CASSVIAGNTDTQYF
V gene: TRBV7-3; J gene: TRBJ2-7; D gene: -; clone size: -; CDR3 DNA: TGTGCCAGCAGCGCCGGGGGATCGGGCGACGAGCAGTACTTC; CDR3 protein: CASSAGGSGDEQYF
V gene: TRBV7-6; J gene: TRBJ2-7; D gene: TRBD2; clone size: once; CDR3 DNA: TGTGCCAGCAGCCCGGGGACTAGCGGGGGGCCCTACGAGCAGTACTTC; CDR3 protein: CASSPGTSGGPYEQYF